Listed below are T cell receptor beta chains from one sample, sequenced in a study of blood T cell repertoires in COVID-19. Some clones are missing from TCRdb's copy, which holds only in-frame ones; the method was immunoSEQ multiplex PCR. The sample carries some 230,000 clones, around 83% recorded once. The sample was peripheral blood. These receptors were collected from a woman in her forties or fifties with acute or convalescent COVID-19. Both conserved end residues are part of each CDR3. The D gene is left open where the match is weak. Rows may omit the clone size; those that give it use once, few, many or a size class.

D,J,size,V,CDR3,DNA
TRBD1,TRBJ2-5,-,TRBV6-5,CATGRTGGRGTQYF,TGTGCTACGGGGCGGACAGGGGGCCGGGGGACCCAGTACTTC
-,TRBJ1-1,-,TRBV4-2,CASSQGPEAFF,TGTGCCAGCAGCCAAGGGCCGGAAGCTTTCTTT
TRBD1,TRBJ2-7,-,TRBV4-1,CASSQGQGLEQYF,TGCGCCAGCAGCCAGGGACAGGGGTTAGAGCAGTACTTC
-,TRBJ2-7,-,TRBV5-4,CASSKDYSSYEQYF,TGTGCCAGCAGCAAGGACTATAGCTCCTACGAGCAGTACTTC
-,TRBJ2-3,-,TRBV5-1,CASSLGGYDHGTQYF,TGCGCCAGCAGCTTGGGAGGGTATGATCATGGTACGCAGTATTTT
TRBD1,TRBJ2-2,-,TRBV23-1,CASSQSGTGLNGELFF,TGCGCCAGCAGTCAATCCGGGACAGGGTTGAACGGGGAGCTGTTTTTT
TRBD2,TRBJ2-1,once,TRBV4-1,CASSHGLGYHEQFF,TGCGCCAGCAGCCATGGACTAGGTTACCATGAGCAGTTCTTC
-,TRBJ1-6,-,TRBV7-9,CASSSGGNSYNSPLHF,TGTGCCAGCAGCTCCGGGGGGAACTCCTATAATTCACCCCTCCACTTT
TRBD2,TRBJ2-5,-,TRBV19,CASSIDRTSGMKETQYF,TGTGCCAGTAGTATAGATCGGACTAGCGGAATGAAAGAGACCCAGTACTTC
TRBD1,TRBJ2-1,-,TRBV6-1,CASRQGVANEQFF,TGTGCCAGCAGGCAGGGGGTTGCGAATGAGCAGTTCTTC
TRBD2,TRBJ2-1,-,TRBV24-1,CATSDPRTSGNNEQFF,TGTGCCACCAGTGACCCCCGGACTAGCGGGAACAATGAGCAGTTCTTC
TRBD2,TRBJ2-3,-,TRBV3-1/TRBV3-2,CASSLYSGGAQDTQYF,TGTGCCAGCAGCCTATATAGCGGGGGGGCCCAAGATACGCAGTATTTT
-,TRBJ1-5,-,TRBV3-1/TRBV3-2,CASSQGLRDQPQHF,TGTGCCAGCAGCCAAGGTCTCAGGGATCAGCCCCAGCATTTT
TRBD1,TRBJ2-7,-,TRBV27,CASSLKGQGYEQYF,TGTGCCAGCAGTTTAAAGGGACAGGGTTACGAGCAGTACTTC
-,TRBJ1-1,-,TRBV16,CASSQARGVGTEAFF,TGTGCCAGCAGCCAGGCTCGGGGGGTTGGGACTGAAGCTTTCTTT
TRBD2,TRBJ2-4,-,TRBV19,CASSIVAGTTGTPKNIQYF,TGTGCCAGTAGTATAGTAGCGGGGACCACAGGGACCCCCAAAAACATTCAGTACTTC